The 24 T cell receptor beta chains below come from one sample, sequenced in a study of T cells in Graves' hyperthyroidism and ophthalmopathy. From RNA transcripts, TCR beta CDR3 regions were amplified. HTBI primers drove first-round RT-PCR of the TCR CDR3. Using its own MiXCR run on the multiplex PCR reads, TCRdb lists one record per CDR3 protein. The sample carries hundreds of thousands of distinct CDR3 sequences, approximately 24% recorded once. The sample was blood. The source of these receptors is a woman between 40 and 50 years old with Graves' ophthalmopathy.

The CDR3 loop reads CASSRTALGYTF. As DNA, the CDR3 is TGTGCCAGCAGTCGGACGGCCCTGGGCTACACCTTC. The gene calls are TRBV6-2 or TRBV6-3 and TRBJ1-2, with no clear D. The CDR3 loop spans 12 amino acids. V lost 5 bases to trimming and J lost 8 bases, with 12 bases between them. The germline CDR1 and CDR2 sequences are MNHEY and SVGEGT.

At least ten counts were recorded for this clonotype. The V call is TRBV3-1, the J call TRBJ2-7; the D is unclear. CDR3 size: 15 residues. V lost 1 base, J lost 0 bases, and 10 bases lay in between. CDR1 is LGHDT and CDR2 is YNNKEL in the germline V gene (reference sequence). This chain's CDR3 is CASSQGVGPSYEQYF. CDR3 DNA sequence: TGTGCCAGCAGCCAAGGGGTAGGGCCCTCCTACGAGCAGTACTTC.

This clonotype was counted many times. The V gene is TRBV4-2, the J gene TRBJ1-5; unclear D gene. The germline V gene has CDR1 LGHNA and CDR2 YNFKEQ. This CDR3 is 14 amino acids long. V was clipped by 3 bases and J by 0 bases, with 6 bases between them. The CDR3, as DNA: TGTGCCAGCAGCCACTTCGCTAGCAATCAGCCCCAGCATTTT. Its protein is CASSHFASNQPQHF.

This clonotype was observed once. CDR3 nucleotide sequence: TGTGCCACCAACGTTAGCGGGGAGAGCTACGAGCAGTACTTC. It specifies CATNVSGESYEQYF. The chain has TRBV6-1 and TRBJ2-7, with 8 bases fitting TRBD2. CDR1 is MNHNS, CDR2 SASEGT, per germline. V was clipped by 10 bases and J by 3 bases; unmatched bases: 11. The CDR3 extends over 14 amino acids.

This clonotype was detected many times. The chain carries TRBV28 and TRBJ2-2; 7 bases line up with TRBD2. The ends lost 3 bases at V and 8 bases at J; junction bases unmatched: 15. Germline assignment: CDR1 MDHEN and CDR2 SYDVKM. The CDR3 sequence is 17 residues long. CDR3 bases: TGTGCCAGCAGTTTTCCTAGCGGTTCCACTCTATCGGGGGAGCTGTTTTTT. This encodes CASSFPSGSTLSGELFF.

This clonotype was found many times. The chain employs TRBV6-5 and TRBJ2-7; D is undetermined. Germline CDR1 MNHEY, CDR2 SVGAGI. Trimming took 8 bases from V and 5 from J, leaving 16 bases between them. This CDR3 has 13 amino acids. The CDR3 protein is CASRVGDSHEQYF. CDR3 DNA: TGTGCCAGCCGGGTAGGAGATTCCCACGAGCAGTACTTC.

This clonotype was seen many times. The rearrangement uses TRBV30 and TRBJ1-1; possible D gene TRBD1, 5 bases. V was cut by 1 base and J by 0 bases, with 9 bases left in between. The CDR3 covers 14 residues. CDR1 is GTSNPN, CDR2 SVGIG, per germline (reference sequence). CDR3 nucleotide sequence: TGTGCCTGGAGTGCGGGGCAGCTGAACACTGAAGCTTTCTTT. Encoded protein: CAWSAGQLNTEAFF.

Ten or more counts support this clonotype. The chain uses TRBV9 and TRBJ2-2; TRBD2 matches 14 bases. This CDR3 spans 16 amino acids. V dropped 3 bases and J dropped 5; count of bases not matched to a gene: 3. The V gene's germline CDR1 is SGDLS and CDR2 YYNGEE. For the CDR3, the DNA is TGTGCCAGCAGCGAGCGGACTAGCGGGAGGACCGGGGAGCTGTTTTTT. Translating it yields CASSERTSGRTGELFF.

The chain carries TRBV11-2 and TRBJ1-6, with TRBD1 matching over 8 bases. V lost 5 bases and J lost 9; bases outside the gene matches: 12. CDR3 size: 16 residues. CDR1 and CDR2 (germline): SGHAT, FQNNGV. CDR3 sequence reads: CASSLTQGALGSPLHF. For the CDR3, the DNA is TGTGCCAGCAGCCTAACCCAGGGGGCTCTGGGTTCACCCCTCCACTTT.

At least ten counts were recorded for this clonotype. The chain couples TRBV18 to TRBJ2-7; D is uncertain. The germline V gene has CDR1 KGHSH and CDR2 LQKENI. The CDR3 has 12 residues. Trimming removed 6 bases from V and 4 bases from J, with 10 bases in between. CDR3 loop: CASSSTRYEQYF. CDR3 coding DNA: TGTGCCAGCTCTTCGACACGTTACGAGCAGTACTTC.

Many counts were recorded for this clonotype. J is TRBJ2-7 and V is TRBV27; 7 nucleotides match TRBD1. This CDR3 comprises 13 residues. V trimming: 3 bases; J trimming: 4 bases; junction bases outside the gene matches: 3. The germline V gene has CDR1 MNHEY and CDR2 SMNVEV (reference sequence). CDR3 nucleotides: TGTGCCAGCAGTTTCTCGACAGGGTACGAGCAGTACTTC. Translated, it gives CASSFSTGYEQYF.

There are many counts of this clonotype. The V call is TRBV28, the J call TRBJ2-7; tentative D call: TRBD1 (6 bases). V lost 8 bases, J lost 3 bases, and 14 bases lay in between. Germline-derived CDR1 and CDR2 are MDHEN and SYDVKM. The CDR3 covers 13 residues. CDR3 region: CASGGSLNYEQYF. In DNA form, the CDR3 reads TGTGCCAGCGGGGGCAGCCTAAACTACGAGCAGTACTTC.

This clonotype was observed many times. The chain joins TRBV6-5 to TRBJ1-2, with D unclear. The germline V gene has CDR1 MNHEY and CDR2 SVGAGI. The CDR3 contains 14 residues. The V gene lost 3 bases and the J gene lost 2 bases, with 10 bases spanning the gap. CDR3: CASSYSGRNYGYTF. In nucleotides, the CDR3 is TGTGCCAGCAGTTATTCTGGCAGGAACTATGGCTACACCTTC.

The V and J genes are TRBV5-1 and TRBJ2-4, with D possibly being TRBD1 or TRBD2 (5 bases each). This CDR3 comprises 14 residues. CDR1 SGHRS and CDR2 YFSETQ come from the germline V gene. Trimming took 3 bases from V and 5 from J, leaving 12 bases between them. CDR3 sequence reads: CASSSPVGQNIQYF. CDR3 DNA: TGCGCCAGCAGCTCCCCGGTGGGACAAAACATTCAGTACTTC.

CDR3 loop: CASSTGQGTNEKLFF. The CDR3 DNA reads TGTGCCAGCAGCACGGGACAGGGAACTAATGAAAAACTGTTTTTT. The J gene is TRBJ1-4, the V gene TRBV11-2; 9 bases agree with TRBD1. The germline V gene encodes CDR1 SGHAT and CDR2 FQNNGV. The CDR3 has 15 amino acids. Germline trimming cut 5 bases from V and 1 base from J; bases unmatched to any gene: 2.

The genes are TRBV29-1 and TRBJ2-7; 10 bases fit TRBD2. J was trimmed by 0 bases and V by 4 bases; bases with no gene match: 12. CDR1 and CDR2 (germline): SQVTM, ANQGSEA. The CDR3 covers 17 residues. In nucleotides, the CDR3 is TGCAGCGTTGCACTAGCGGGAAGGGGAGGACCCTCCTACGAGCAGTACTTC. Its protein product is CSVALAGRGGPSYEQYF.

This clonotype was counted many times. The chain carries TRBV6-1 and TRBJ1-3; no definite D call. The V and J ends lost 0 bases and 4 bases respectively, with 7 bases between them. This CDR3 comprises 14 residues. Germline values: CDR1 MNHNS, CDR2 SASEGT. The CDR3 DNA is TGTGCCAGCAGTGAAGCGCTTCAGGGAAACACCATATATTTT. It encodes CASSEALQGNTIYF.

This clonotype has at least ten counts. This chain links TRBV5-1 with TRBJ2-7; no reliable D call. Trimming pared 0 bases from V and 2 bases from J, leaving 9 bases between. The CDR3 length is 14 residues. Per the germline V gene, CDR1 is SGHRS and CDR2 is YFSETQ. CDR3 loop: CASSLGEHPYEQYF. CDR3 nucleotides: TGCGCCAGCAGCTTGGGAGAGCACCCCTACGAGCAGTACTTC.

This clonotype has ten or more counts. CDR3 DNA sequence: TGTGCCAGCTCACCCCAAAGGGGACAGCCCTACAATGAGCAGTTCTTC. Translation: CASSPQRGQPYNEQFF. This sequence joins TRBV18 and TRBJ2-1, with 7 bases fitting TRBD1. The CDR3 is 16 residues long. With V trimmed by 3 bases and J by 2 bases, 7 bases remained unmatched. Germline-derived CDR1 and CDR2 are KGHSH and LQKENI.

This clonotype was observed many times. This chain connects TRBV2 to TRBJ2-3, with D perhaps assigned TRBD1 or TRBD2 (5 bases each). This CDR3 contains 13 residues. The germline CDR1 and CDR2 sequences are SNHLY and FYNNEI. V lost 11 bases and J 5 bases, leaving 17 bases between the germline ends. CDR3 residues: CAGRNGGEDTQYF. As DNA, the CDR3 is TGTGCCGGACGGAATGGGGGAGAAGATACGCAGTATTTT.

This clonotype was counted at least ten times. This sequence joins TRBV3-1 and TRBJ2-6, with unresolved D. The CDR3 runs to 15 residues. With 1 base removed from V and 1 base from J, the gap between germline ends came to 5 bases. CDR1 is LGHDT and CDR2 is YNNKEL in the germline V gene (reference sequence). The CDR3 DNA reads TGTGCCAGCAGCCAAGCTAAGTCTGGGGCCAACGTCCTGACTTTC. It encodes CASSQAKSGANVLTF.

CDR3 residues: CASSQGIAPGMGIQYF. The DNA of the CDR3 is TGTGCCAGCAGCCAAGGGATAGCTCCCGGGATGGGCATTCAGTACTTC. The chain combines TRBV4-2 with TRBJ2-4, with TRBD2 as a possible D gene (5 bases). Germline CDR1 is LGHNA and CDR2 is YNFKEQ. V was shortened by 1 base and J by 9 bases, with 19 bases between the two germline ends. This CDR3 has 16 residues.

The V and J genes are TRBV24-1 and TRBJ2-5; the D is unclear. This CDR3 is built from 15 residues. V was trimmed by 3 bases and J by 0 bases, leaving 10 bases between them. Germline V gene lookup returns CDR1 KGHDR and CDR2 SFDVKD. The CDR3 here is CATSDGRQYQETQYF. DNA of the CDR3: TGTGCCACCAGTGATGGACGCCAGTACCAAGAGACCCAGTACTTC.

Comments on this clonotype: One junction end disagrees with the germline gene, perhaps due to a read error. J is TRBJ1-5 and V is TRBV29-1, with a weak D call TRBD1 (5 bases). The CDR3 consists of 13 residues. The germline gives CDR1 SQVTM, CDR2 ANQGSEA. The CDR3 region has the DNA TGCAGCGTTGAAGTTGACAGCAATCAGCCCCAGCTTTTT. Translated, it gives CSVEVDSNQPQLF.